These 31 T cell receptor beta chains share one sample of origin, sequenced in a study of OX40 agonist ivuxolimab in advanced cancers. Using immunoSEQ multiplex PCR, the repertoire was profiled, and TCRdb retains in-frame clones only, with some absent. The table has 80,000 to 100,000 clones, roughly 87% seen once; the top ten hold 0.5%. Sequenced material: CD4+ or CD8+ T cells sorted from blood, taken in a trial of the OX40 agonist ivuxolimab. The source of these receptors is an adult with an advanced solid tumor such as melanoma, head and neck, liver or kidney cancer.

This rearrangement joins TRBV5-1 to TRBJ2-7; 7 bases fit TRBD1. V lost 5 bases and J lost 5; bases outside the gene matches: 13. The CDR3 runs to 15 residues. The germline V gene has CDR1 SGHRS and CDR2 YFSETQ. This CDR3 reads CASRPRQGKVDEQYF. DNA for the CDR3: TGCGCCAGCAGGCCCCGACAGGGTAAGGTCGACGAGCAGTACTTC.

The rearrangement uses TRBV7-9 and TRBJ2-3; 9 bases fit TRBD2. After removal of 5 bases from V and 1 base from J, the junction contained 16 bases not matched to a gene. The CDR3 contains 19 residues. CDR1 and CDR2 (germline): SEHNR, FQNEAQ (reference sequence). The CDR3 DNA reads TGTGCCAGCAGCGTACTAGTTTTTAGCGGGGGCCGTGGCACAGATACGCAGTATTTT. Amino acids: CASSVLVFSGGRGTDTQYF.

J is TRBJ1-2 and V is TRBV28, with 8 bases aligning to TRBD1. The germline V gene has CDR1 MDHEN and CDR2 SYDVKM. Unmatched junction bases numbered 8, after V lost 7 bases and J lost 4 bases. This CDR3 is 14 amino acids long. CDR3 nucleotides: TGTGCCAGCACCACCTGGACAGGGATCTATGGCTACACCTTC. This gives the protein CASTTWTGIYGYTF.

The CDR3 is CASSLDGGRARNTIYF. The CDR3 DNA reads TGTGCCAGCAGCTTAGATGGCGGAAGAGCTAGAAACACCATATATTTT. The rearrangement links TRBV7-2 to TRBJ1-3, with no clear D. V dropped 1 base and J dropped 5 bases, with 15 bases sitting between them. This CDR3 comprises 16 residues. Looked up from germline, CDR1 is SGHTA and CDR2 is FQGNSA. The full variable domain, completed using reference TRBV7-2 and TRBJ1-3, is GAGVSQSPSNKVTEKGKDVELRCDPISGHTALYWYRQSLGQGLEFLIYFQGNSAPDKSGLPSDRFSAERTGGSVSTLTIQRTQQEDSAVYLCASSLDGGRARNTIYFGEGSWLTVV.

The chain combines TRBV19 with TRBJ1-5; 7 bases fit TRBD1. J gave up 5 bases and V 2 bases, and 6 bases lay outside the gene matches. Germline-derived CDR1 and CDR2 are LNHDA and SQIVND (reference sequence). This CDR3 has 15 amino acids. CDR3 protein: CASSILKGAYQPQHF. CDR3 bases: TGTGCCAGTAGTATATTAAAGGGGGCTTATCAGCCCCAGCATTTT. The full variable domain, in which reference TRBV19 and TRBJ1-5 provide the parts outside the CDR3, is DGGITQSPKYLFRKEGQNVTLSCEQNLNHDAMYWYRQDPGQGLRLIYYSQIVNDFQKGDIAEGYSVSREKKESFPLTVTSAQKNPTAFYLCASSILKGAYQPQHFGDGTRLSIL.

The chain couples TRBV7-2 to TRBJ1-2; D might be TRBD1 (5 bases). The CDR3 has 13 residues. Trimming removed 3 bases at V and 4 bases at J, with 9 bases between. Germline values: CDR1 SGHTA, CDR2 FQGNSA. The CDR3 is CASSFGTAYGYTF. The CDR3 DNA is TGTGCCAGCAGCTTCGGGACGGCCTATGGCTACACCTTC.

V is TRBV29-1 and J is TRBJ2-5; 7 bases match TRBD1. J lost 1 base, V lost 6 bases, and 11 bases had no gene match. The CDR3 consists of 15 residues. CDR1 and CDR2 from the germline V gene are SQVTM and ANQGSEA. CDR3 in amino acids: CSVWKFGDSQETQYF. CDR3 DNA: TGCAGCGTCTGGAAGTTCGGGGACAGCCAAGAGACCCAGTACTTC.

V is TRBV7-6 and J is TRBJ2-1; TRBD1 aligns across 7 bases. After removal of 5 bases from V and 8 bases from J, the junction contained 15 bases not matched to a gene. The CDR3 contains 16 residues. The germline V gene has CDR1 SGHVS and CDR2 FNYEAQ. In DNA, the CDR3 is TGTGCCAGCAGCCAAAGGGACAGCGCAGTTTGGGATGAGCAGTTCTTC. As protein: CASSQRDSAVWDEQFF. Combining the CDR3 with reference TRBV7-6 and TRBJ2-1 gives the whole variable domain GAGVSQSPRYKVTKRGQDVALRCDPISGHVSLYWYRQALGQGPEFLTYFNYEAQQDKSGLPNDRFSAERPEGSISTLTIQRTEQRDSAMYRCASSQRDSAVWDEQFFGPGTRLTVL.

The chain couples TRBV19 to TRBJ2-7; TRBD2 matches at 10 bases. The V segment lost 5 bases and the J segment 4 bases; nucleotides outside the gene matches: 17. The CDR3 runs to 18 residues. CDR1 is LNHDA, CDR2 SQIVND, per germline (reference sequence). CDR3 DNA: TGTGCCAGTAGTTCTCGGAGAAGCGGGGGGGCCGTAGGGTACGAGCAGTACTTC. Its protein product is CASSSRRSGGAVGYEQYF.

The chain has TRBV27 and TRBJ2-7; D is ambiguous. The germline V and J ends were trimmed by 6 bases and 2 bases, with 8 bases remaining between them. Germline V lookup: CDR1 MNHEY, CDR2 SMNVEV (reference sequence). The CDR3 contains 12 residues. CDR3 residues: CASRSTTYEQYF. The CDR3 nucleotides read TGTGCCAGCAGGTCCACCACCTACGAGCAGTACTTC.

This clone was seen more than once but under ten times. The chain carries TRBV6-1 and TRBJ1-2; D is unresolved. The germline V gene encodes CDR1 MNHNS and CDR2 SASEGT. V lost 2 bases and J lost 5, with 18 bases in between. CDR3 length equals 16 residues. CDR3 protein: CASSESPGLGYYGYTF. In nucleotides, the CDR3 is TGTGCCAGCAGTGAATCCCCGGGCTTAGGTTATTATGGCTACACCTTC.

This clone was seen a few times. The V gene is TRBV28, the J gene TRBJ2-6; D assignment may be TRBD1 or TRBD2 (6 bases each). With 5 bases removed from V and 12 bases from J, the gap between germline ends came to 29 bases. Looked up from germline, CDR1 is MDHEN and CDR2 is SYDVKM. CDR3 size: 18 residues. CDR3 amino acids: CASSPPGGGIERRVVLTF. CDR3 bases: TGTGCCAGCAGTCCGCCCGGGGGCGGAATAGAAAGAAGGGTCGTCCTGACTTTC.

The chain recombines TRBV6-5 with TRBJ2-1; possible D gene TRBD1, 5 bases. Germline V gene sequence: CDR1 MNHEY, CDR2 SVGAGI. V lost 0 bases and J 4 bases, leaving 13 bases between the germline ends. The CDR3 covers 16 residues. The CDR3 nucleotides read TGTGCCAGCAGTTACTCCCCGTCAGGGCATTACAATGAGCAGTTCTTC. Its protein is CASSYSPSGHYNEQFF.

This chain joins TRBV14 and TRBJ2-3; 9 bases are a match to TRBD1. The CDR3 is 15 amino acids. Germline-derived CDR1 and CDR2 are SGHDN and FVKESK. Unmatched junction bases numbered 4, after V lost 4 bases and J lost 2 bases. Here the CDR3 DNA reads TGTGCCAGCAGCCGACAGGGGGTTGTCACAGATACGCAGTATTTT. This codes for CASSRQGVVTDTQYF.

This chain joins TRBV29-1 and TRBJ1-2; maybe TRBD1 (5 bases). Deletions cut 0 bases from V and 7 bases from J, with 12 bases between. Germline assignment: CDR1 SQVTM and CDR2 ANQGSEA. The CDR3 length is 13 residues. CDR3 in DNA: TGCAGCGTTGAAGATCTTCTGGGGGGTGGCTACACCTTC. Translating it yields CSVEDLLGGGYTF.

This clone appeared a few times. The chain combines TRBV6-5 with TRBJ2-7, with D possibly being TRBD2 (5 bases). V was shortened by 6 bases and J by 7 bases, with 16 bases between the two germline ends. The CDR3 is made up of 13 amino acids. Germline V gives CDR1 MNHEY, CDR2 SVGAGI. The CDR3 DNA follows: TGTGCCAGCAGCCCCCTGGGGAGCTGGGAGCAGTACTTC. Translation: CASSPLGSWEQYF.

The rearrangement joins TRBV5-1 to TRBJ2-7; TRBD2 is a possible D gene (6 bases). This CDR3 spans 14 amino acids. Germline lookup yields CDR1 SGHRS and CDR2 YFSETQ. V shed 0 bases and J shed 6 bases, with 13 bases lying between them. The chain's CDR3 is CASSLVDYLGEQYF. The DNA for the CDR3 is TGCGCCAGCAGCTTGGTGGACTACCTGGGCGAGCAGTACTTC.

The chain uses TRBV25-1 and TRBJ2-2, with D perhaps assigned TRBD1 or TRBD2 (5 bases each). The CDR3 has 13 residues. Germline V lookup: CDR1 MGHDK, CDR2 SYGVNS. The germline V and J ends were trimmed by 6 bases and 4 bases, with 9 bases remaining between them. The CDR3 DNA reads TGTGCCAGCAGGGGGGTGGGCACCGGGGAGCTGTTTTTT. Its protein is CASRGVGTGELFF.

Of note for this clone: Likely a read error: the CDR3 ends without its conserved phenylalanine or tryptophan. CDR3 coding DNA: TGTGCCAGCAGCTCTCGACAGTTTTCACCCCTCCACCTT. As protein: CASSSRQFSPLHL. V and J are TRBV7-2 and TRBJ1-6, with D possibly being TRBD1 (5 bases). Germline-derived CDR1 and CDR2 are SGHTA and FQGNSA. The CDR3 has 13 residues. V lost 4 bases, J lost 9 bases, and 10 bases lay in between.

The chain carries TRBV5-1 and TRBJ2-7, with a tentative D call TRBD2 (6 bases). Between the trimmed V and J ends, which lost 4 bases and 2 bases, there was a span of 19 bases. Germline V gives CDR1 SGHRS, CDR2 YFSETQ. The CDR3 is 16 amino acids. The CDR3 DNA reads as TGCGCCAGCAGCGAGACTAGTGGGGCGACAACCTACGAGCAGTACTTC. Protein product: CASSETSGATTYEQYF.

As regards this clone: In the same sample, other DNA sequences code for this CDR3. The rearrangement links TRBV11-2 to TRBJ1-1, with 7 positions matching TRBD1. There are 13 residues in the CDR3. Germline values: CDR1 SGHAT, CDR2 FQNNGV. The J segment lost 3 bases and the V segment lost 4 bases, leaving 2 bases of the junction unmatched. The DNA of the CDR3 is TGTGCCAGCAGCTCTCAGGGGGACACTGAAGCTTTCTTT. It codes for CASSSQGDTEAFF.

This chain uses TRBV4-1 with TRBJ2-1; D possibly matches TRBD1 or TRBD2 (5 bases each). V was clipped by 0 bases and J by 4 bases, with 22 bases between them. The V gene's germline CDR1 is MGHRA and CDR2 YSYEKL. This CDR3 region has 19 residues. CDR3: CASSQDPTRLVGDYNEQFF. CDR3 sequence (DNA): TGCGCCAGCAGCCAAGATCCCACCAGGCTAGTGGGGGATTACAATGAGCAGTTCTTC.

For this clone: The CDR3 ends on some other residue instead of the conserved phenylalanine or tryptophan, so this is likely a read error. The chain joins TRBV7-8 to TRBJ1-6, with a possible D match to TRBD1 (5 bases). The ends were cut back, 2 bases at V and 7 bases at J, with 15 bases in the middle. Germline loops: CDR1 SGHVS, CDR2 FQNEAQ. The CDR3 is 16 residues long. The CDR3, as DNA: TGTGCCAGCAGCTTAAATTCGAGGGACGCCAATTCACCCCTCCACCTT. It is translated as CASSLNSRDANSPLHL.

The chain uses TRBV19 and TRBJ2-7; D ambiguous. V lost 4 bases and J 1 base, leaving 5 bases between the germline ends. Per germline, CDR1 LNHDA and CDR2 SQIVND (reference sequence). The CDR3 is made up of 12 amino acids. CDR3 sequence (DNA): TGTGCCAGTAGTACGCAGTCCTACGAGCAGTACTTC. Translation: CASSTQSYEQYF.

This CDR3 is CASSPGGANSYNEQFF. CDR3 nucleotide sequence: TGTGCCAGCTCCCCGGGCGGGGCTAACTCCTACAATGAGCAGTTCTTC. The V call is TRBV18, the J call TRBJ2-1; tentative D call: TRBD2 (6 bases). CDR1 and CDR2 from the germline V gene are KGHSH and LQKENI. This CDR3 has 16 residues. Trimming took 6 bases from V and 0 from J, leaving 15 bases between them.

The chain carries TRBV6-6 and TRBJ2-5; D unresolved. The V and J ends lost 5 bases and 5 bases respectively, with 18 bases between them. The CDR3 covers 15 residues. Germline CDR1 reads MNHNY; CDR2 reads SVGAGI (reference sequence). This CDR3 is CASSQMGDPVETQYF. DNA of the CDR3: TGTGCCAGCAGTCAAATGGGTGACCCAGTCGAGACCCAGTACTTC.

This chain uses TRBV28 with TRBJ1-2; D remains unclear. The CDR3 extends over 16 amino acids. Trimming shortened V by 1 base and J by 0 bases, and 12 bases separated the two germline ends. Germline V CDR1 and CDR2: MDHEN, SYDVKM. The CDR3 sequence is CASSLLIAEANYGYTF. CDR3 sequence (DNA): TGTGCCAGCAGTTTATTGATAGCAGAAGCTAACTATGGCTACACCTTC.

The rearrangement links TRBV27 to TRBJ2-1; D might be TRBD1 (5 bases). Trimming removed 11 bases from V and 8 bases from J, with 22 bases in between. CDR1 MNHEY and CDR2 SMNVEV come from the germline V gene (reference sequence). The CDR3 runs to 14 residues. As DNA, the CDR3 is TGTGCCGTCACGCCCTGGGGCACCGGCGATGAGCAGTTCTTC. It translates to CAVTPWGTGDEQFF.

With respect to this clone: It is likely a read error, because the conserved phenylalanine at the end of the CDR3 is missing. This sequence joins TRBV18 and TRBJ1-6, with 9 positions matching TRBD1. Germline V gene lookup returns CDR1 KGHSH and CDR2 LQKENI. J lost 7 bases, V lost 5 bases, and 12 bases had no gene match. The CDR3 runs to 17 residues. The CDR3 here is CASSEQGAASENSPLHL. The CDR3 DNA reads TGTGCCAGCTCAGAACAGGGGGCTGCCTCTGAAAATTCACCCCTCCACCTT.

This rearrangement joins TRBV5-1 to TRBJ2-3, with 8 bases fitting TRBD1. The junction had 1 base not matched to a gene; V was cut back by 4 bases and J by 0 bases. CDR1 SGHRS and CDR2 YFSETQ come from the germline V gene. This CDR3 is 14 amino acids long. The CDR3 here is CASSRQGSTDTQYF. The CDR3 nucleotides read TGCGCCAGCAGCAGACAGGGGAGCACAGATACGCAGTATTTT.

The rearrangement uses TRBV9 and TRBJ1-6; 12 bases are a match to TRBD1. CDR1 and CDR2 from the germline V gene are SGDLS and YYNGEE. V gave up 3 bases and J gave up 7 bases; unmatched junction bases: 5. This CDR3 comprises 16 residues. CDR3 DNA sequence: TGTGCCAGCAGCGCTGGGGACAGGGGGCTAAATTCACCCCTCCACTTT. Its protein is CASSAGDRGLNSPLHF.